Each of the 11 T cell receptor beta chains below was sequenced from the same sample in a study of blood T cells in healthy people across ages. Using a J-beta primer mix together with a sample-barcoded 5' primer, a second PCR was run for roughly 6 to 11 cycles. Each CDR3 protein gets one entry after TCRdb re-called the 5' RACE reads with MiXCR. The table shows 1.5 million to 2 million distinct CDR3 sequences, with roughly 27% occurring only once. The sample consisted of blood. These TCRs come from a woman aged 25 to 39 in good health.

V gene TRBV29-1 combines with J gene TRBJ2-1; the match to TRBD2 covers 8 bases. CDR1 SQVTM and CDR2 ANQGSEA come from the germline V gene. J gave up 7 bases and V 6 bases, and 14 bases lay outside the gene matches. The CDR3 consists of 15 residues. The CDR3 loop reads CSVVKGTSGPNEQFF. CDR3 sequence (DNA): TGCAGCGTGGTGAAAGGGACTAGTGGGCCTAATGAGCAGTTCTTC.

This clonotype was seen many times. This chain links TRBV15 with TRBJ2-5; 7 bases are a match to TRBD2. This CDR3 region has 14 residues. Germline CDR1 reads LNHNV; CDR2 reads YYDKDF (reference sequence). Losses at the gene ends were 0 bases for V and 2 bases for J; bases not matched to a gene: 0. The CDR3 bases are TGTGCCACCAGCAGAGAGCGGGGGCAAGAGACCCAGTACTTC. This sequence encodes CATSRERGQETQYF.

This clonotype showed up just a few times. The chain uses TRBV9 and TRBJ2-1; TRBD2 aligns across 10 bases. Per germline, CDR1 SGDLS and CDR2 YYNGEE. There are 14 residues in the CDR3. J gave up 7 bases and V 4 bases, and 5 bases lay outside the gene matches. CDR3 loop: CASSPGTSENEQFF. The CDR3 nucleotides are TGTGCCAGCAGCCCTGGGACTAGCGAGAATGAGCAGTTCTTC.

Comment on this clonotype: Since a much larger clone is just one base distant, this may be a read error. The V and J genes are TRBV29-1 and TRBJ2-7; 9 nucleotides match TRBD1. The germline CDR1 and CDR2 sequences are SQVTM and ANQGSEA. CDR3 size: 15 residues. CDR3: CGALGTGKGNYEQYF. The CDR3 nucleotides read TGCGGCGCCCTCGGGACAGGGAAAGGTAACTACGAGCAGTACTTC.

This clonotype has at least ten counts. The chain joins TRBV5-5 to TRBJ2-7; tentatively, D is TRBD2 (6 bases). CDR3 length equals 15 residues. In germline, CDR1 is SGHKS, CDR2 YYEKEE (reference sequence). V lost 3 bases and J lost 4, with 17 bases in between. CDR3 nucleotide sequence: TGTGCCAGCAGCTCCGGACATGGCCGGGGGTACGAGCAGTACTTC. Translating it yields CASSSGHGRGYEQYF.

This clonotype was seen repeatedly, ten times or more. This rearrangement joins TRBV9 to TRBJ2-1, with D unclear. The germline gives CDR1 SGDLS, CDR2 YYNGEE. The CDR3 runs 12 residues. Trimming shortened V by 3 bases and J by 12 bases, and 13 bases separated the two germline ends. CDR3 in amino acids: CASSGSGMRQFF. The CDR3 DNA is TGTGCCAGCAGCGGGTCAGGAATGAGGCAGTTCTTC.

This clonotype was counted between two and nine times. V and J are TRBV3-1 and TRBJ2-5, with unresolved D. The CDR3 runs 14 residues. Germline CDR1 is LGHDT and CDR2 is YNNKEL (reference sequence). V dropped 8 bases and J dropped 4 bases, with 17 bases sitting between them. The CDR3 DNA reads as TGTGCCAGCGCCCCCCGCGGTGAAGGAGAGACCCAGTACTTC. As protein: CASAPRGEGETQYF.

This clonotype has just a few counts. The J gene is TRBJ2-3, the V gene TRBV2; D gene unclear. CDR1 and CDR2 from the germline V gene are SNHLY and FYNNEI. The V gene lost 2 bases and the J gene lost 2 bases, with 2 bases spanning the gap. The CDR3 covers 12 residues. The CDR3 DNA reads as TGTGCCAGCAGTGAACCCACAGATACGCAGTATTTT. Translation: CASSEPTDTQYF.

The gene calls are TRBV12-3 or TRBV12-4 and TRBJ2-1, with D maybe TRBD2 (7 bases). Trimming stripped 7 bases from V and 4 bases from J, with 20 bases between. CDR3 length: 16 residues. CDR3 amino acids: CASTRGATARYNEQFF. CDR3 DNA sequence: TGTGCCAGCACCCGGGGGGCCACGGCGAGGTACAATGAGCAGTTCTTC.

The rearrangement joins TRBV7-6 to TRBJ1-4; D call uncertain. The CDR3 has 17 residues. The germline CDR1 and CDR2 sequences are SGHVS and FNYEAQ. V was clipped by 5 bases and J by 0 bases, with 16 bases between them. The CDR3 region has the DNA TGTGCCAGCAGCATAACCCCGGCCGTTTCAACTAATGAAAAACTGTTTTTT. It encodes CASSITPAVSTNEKLFF.

This clonotype was detected only once. The V call is TRBV5-6, the J call TRBJ1-1; 10 bases agree with TRBD1. J lost 11 bases, V lost 5 bases, and 9 bases had no gene match. This CDR3 spans 13 amino acids. Germline CDR1 and CDR2: SGHDT and YYEEEE. CDR3 loop: CASRRPGQGTAFF. The CDR3 DNA is TGTGCCAGCAGGCGGCCGGGACAGGGGACGGCTTTCTTT.